This note documents a single T cell receptor beta chain sequence. Its antigen is currently unknown. The TCR beta CDR3 regions underwent amplification using RNA transcripts as the source. Using the HTBI primer set, a first-round RT-PCR was run on the TCR CDR3. MiXCR, applied by TCRdb to the multiplex PCR reads, yields one record per CDR3 protein. The sample includes about 700,000 distinct CDR3 sequences, about 45% of them seen just once. The data are from a study of T cells in Graves' hyperthyroidism and ophthalmopathy. Study-level results: Most thyroid clonotypes that were expanded above 0.001 also turned up in blood.

The V gene's germline CDR1 is SGHTA and CDR2 FQGNSA. The J segment lost 3 bases and the V segment lost 5 bases, leaving 9 bases of the junction unmatched. The length of the CDR3 is 15 residues. This TCR was recovered from an adult man with Graves' disease, either hyperthyroidism or ophthalmopathy (not recorded which). The genes are TRBV7-2 and TRBJ2-5, with 7 bases matching TRBD2. Sequenced material: peripheral blood or thyroid tissue (not recorded which). In DNA, the CDR3 is TGTGCCAGCAGCGTATTCAAGGGGAGGGAAGAGACCCAGTACTTC. This encodes CASSVFKGREETQYF.